The T cell receptor beta chain described here comes from a study of T cell responses to AZD1222 COVID-19 vaccine. Study-wide results and limits: Clonal diversity was possibly underestimated; the donors were predominantly white British and more often female. Nearly half of spike-specific TCRs reportedly target variant regions that are unmutated in the B.1.351 and B.1.1.7 variants. Regions 160-218 and 743-854 held dominance among vaccine-associated CD4 TCRs, which spanned spike. Sampling captured repertoires only after the peak T cell response.

This clone has a single count. The antigen remains unidentified. Trimming cost V 3 bases and J 4 bases, with 7 bases left between them. The CDR3 has 13 amino acids. Germline CDR1 reads LGHDT; CDR2 reads YNNKEL (reference sequence). Clones were read by immunoSEQ multiplex PCR, and TCRdb kept only the in-frame ones, dropping some. This sample yields 85,000 to 100,000 clones, of which about 88% are seen a single time; roughly 5.2% belongs to the top ten. V gene TRBV3-1 (or the pseudogene TRBV3-2) combines with J gene TRBJ1-5, with D maybe TRBD1 (5 bases). This sequence was found in an adult who received the AZD1222 COVID-19 vaccine. This sample comprised peripheral blood, obtained 28 days after the second AZD1222 dose. CDR3 nucleotide sequence: TGTGCCAGCAGCCAGACAGAAAATCAGCCCCAGCATTTT. Translated, it gives CASSQTENQPQHF.